This T cell receptor (beta chain) was documented in a study of blood T cell repertoires in COVID-19. Looking at the study overall: Acute and convalescent COVID-19 samples came from the United States, Italy and Spain. The analysed material was cDNA or gDNA that came from T cells, B-cell-depleted T cells, or PBMCs.

Study processing details: Amplified reference gene primers provided the basis for estimating nucleated cell counts. Using immunoSEQ multiplex PCR, the repertoire was profiled, and TCRdb retains in-frame clones only, with some absent. The D gene and trimming were derived from the DNA, and the V and J assignments and clone size from that table. The data show roughly 38,000 clones, 85% to 90% seen once. This CDR3 has 12 amino acids. Per germline, CDR1 SGHAT and CDR2 FQNNGV. V shed 1 base and J shed 8 bases, with 8 bases lying between them. The sample was peripheral blood. This chain links TRBV11-2 with TRBJ1-1; D unresolved. This clonotype was obtained from a man between 60 and 75 years old with active or convalescent COVID-19. The CDR3 region has the DNA TGTGCCAGCAGCTTAGCAGGCTACGAAGCTTTCTTT. Its translation: CASSLAGYEAFF.